A few counts support the clone carrying this T cell receptor (beta chain). Its antigen is unidentified. This entry is derived from a study of CD8 T cells in ankylosing spondylitis. Findings of the study overall: Typical of ankylosing spondylitis blood, it appeared, was a TCR beta motif of 7 or 8 highly homologous variants. Clones linked with disease were CD8+ and fairly uncommon in the peripheral blood. Prior work had noted some motif variants in reactive arthritis blood and synovial fluid.

Quantitative 5'-RACE with molecular barcodes generated TCR beta libraries. TCRdb reprocessed the 5' RACE reads via MiXCR and lists one record per CDR3 protein. The sample shows 300,000 to 400,000 distinct CDR3 sequences, approximately 15% of them seen only once. The CDR3 runs to 15 residues. Per the germline V gene, CDR1 is ENHRY and CDR2 is SYGVKD. Germline trimming cut 3 bases from V and 5 bases from J; bases unmatched to any gene: 4. The sequenced sample was blood, either unsorted or a sorted T cell fraction (not recorded which). The chain recombines TRBV10-3 with TRBJ2-3; 11 bases line up with TRBD2. The sequence came from a male donor with ankylosing spondylitis or in good health (not recorded which). This CDR3 is CAISELAGVQDTQYF. The CDR3 nucleotides read TGTGCCATCAGTGAACTAGCGGGAGTCCAAGATACGCAGTATTTT.